The clone carrying this T cell receptor beta chain was seen only once. Original processing methods: Estimation of nucleated cell counts was performed using reference gene primer amplification. Produced via immunoSEQ multiplex PCR; TCRdb's table is partial and in-frame only. That table supplies the V and J calls and clone size; D and trimming were determined from the DNA. The sample lists around 69,000 clones, 80% to 90% occurring once. This sample is part of a study of blood T cell repertoires in COVID-19. Across the whole study: Some COVID-19 samples were acute and others convalescent; all came from the United States, Italy and Spain. T cells, B-cell-depleted T cells, or PBMCs provided the cDNA or gDNA that served as material.

Germline loops: CDR1 MGHRA, CDR2 YSYEKL. The ends were cut back, 0 bases at V and 11 bases at J, with 11 bases in the middle. The CDR3 is made up of 13 amino acids. The sequence was obtained from a woman in her forties or fifties with active COVID-19. What was sequenced was peripheral blood. This rearrangement joins TRBV4-1 to TRBJ2-1; weak D call: TRBD2 (5 bases). CDR3 residues: CASSQDRSGKQFF. The CDR3, as DNA: TGCGCCAGCAGCCAAGATCGGAGCGGAAAGCAGTTCTTC.